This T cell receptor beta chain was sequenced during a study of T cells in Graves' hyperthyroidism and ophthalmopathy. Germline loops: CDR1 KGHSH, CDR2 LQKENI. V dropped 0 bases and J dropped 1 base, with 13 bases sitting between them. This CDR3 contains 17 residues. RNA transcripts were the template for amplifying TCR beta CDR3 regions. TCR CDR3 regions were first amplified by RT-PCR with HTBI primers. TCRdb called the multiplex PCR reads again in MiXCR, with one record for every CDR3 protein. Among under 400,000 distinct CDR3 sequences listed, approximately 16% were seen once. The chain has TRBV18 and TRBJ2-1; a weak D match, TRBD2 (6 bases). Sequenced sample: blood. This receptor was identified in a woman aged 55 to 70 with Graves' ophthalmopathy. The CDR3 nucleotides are TGTGCCAGCTCACCACCCCAGGGTGGGAGGTCCTACAATGAGCAGTTCTTC. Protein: CASSPPQGGRSYNEQFF. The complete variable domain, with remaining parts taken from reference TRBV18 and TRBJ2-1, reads NAGVMQNPRHLVRRRGQEARLRCSPMKGHSHVYWYRQLPEEGLKFMVYLQKENIIDESGMPKERFSAEFPKEGPSILRIQQVVRGDSAAYFCASSPPQGGRSYNEQFFGPGTRLTVL.